This TCR beta chain came from a study of blood T cell repertoires in COVID-19. Study-wide background: COVID-19 samples collected from the United States, Italy and Spain covered acute and convalescent phases. Sources were T cells, B-cell-depleted T cells, or PBMCs; the material itself was cDNA or gDNA.

Original processing methods: Estimation of nucleated cell counts relied on the amplification of reference gene primers. Produced via immunoSEQ multiplex PCR; TCRdb's table is partial and in-frame only. V and J calls and clone size are those listed in that table; D and trimming were worked out from the DNA. The data hold about 260,000 clones, with about 90% observed a single time. Per the germline V gene, CDR1 is SQVTM and CDR2 is ANQGSEA. V trimming: 1 base; J trimming: 5 bases; junction bases outside the gene matches: 7. The CDR3 has 14 amino acids. This clone was seen once. The chain couples TRBV29-1 to TRBJ2-7; 8 bases are shared with TRBD2. The TCR sequence derives from a woman in her thirties or forties who had recovered from COVID-19. The sample taken for sequencing was peripheral blood. CDR3 nucleotide sequence: TGCAGCGTTGAAGGGGGTAGCGGGGCTAACGAGCAGTACTTC. It encodes CSVEGGSGANEQYF.